One and the same sample provided the 20 T cell receptor beta chains below, sequenced in a study of cytomegalovirus exposure and HLA in healthy donors. PCR primers comprised 60 Vbeta and 13 Jbeta primers. Method: immunoSEQ multiplex PCR; TCRdb's copy keeps in-frame clones and lacks some. The sample includes around 140,000 clones, around 73% seen only once; the top ten take around 3.2%. The source material was PBMCs. The receptors here all came from a female donor in good health and CMV-seronegative.

The chain's CDR3 is CASSPSVGVKAFF. In nucleotides, the CDR3 is TGTGCCAGCAGCCCCTCCGTAGGGGTCAAAGCTTTCTTT. The chain uses TRBV7-8 and TRBJ1-1; the D gene is possibly TRBD1 (5 bases). V lost 5 bases to trimming and J lost 9 bases, with 16 bases between them. The germline CDR1 and CDR2 sequences are SGHVS and FQNEAQ. This CDR3 spans 13 amino acids.

This clone is a singleton in its sample. The J gene is TRBJ1-1, the V gene TRBV5-1; no clear D. CDR1 and CDR2 from the germline V gene are SGHRS and YFSETQ. The CDR3 loop spans 12 amino acids. V lost 3 bases to trimming and J lost 5 bases, with 8 bases between them. The chain's CDR3 is CASSYGRTEAFF. In DNA form, the CDR3 reads TGCGCCAGCAGCTACGGGAGGACTGAAGCTTTCTTT.

The chain is built from TRBV9 and TRBJ2-2; tentative D call: TRBD1 (5 bases). Germline V gene data show CDR1 as SGDLS and CDR2 as YYNGEE. Trimming stripped 5 bases from V and 6 bases from J, with 5 bases between. CDR3 size: 11 residues. CDR3 in amino acids: CASRGAGELFF. CDR3 nucleotides: TGTGCCAGCAGAGGGGCCGGGGAGCTGTTTTTT.

CDR3 loop: CASSSQPTDRGRRTFF. The CDR3 nucleotides read TGTGCCAGCAGCTCCCAGCCTACGGACAGGGGGAGGAGGACTTTCTTT. The chain joins TRBV7-2 to TRBJ1-1; the match to TRBD1 covers 10 bases. CDR1 is SGHTA, CDR2 FQGNSA, per germline. Trimming removed 4 bases from V and 12 bases from J; junction bases left unmatched: 17. There are 16 residues in the CDR3.

The V call is TRBV10-2, the J call TRBJ1-2, with D perhaps TRBD1 (5 bases). From germline, CDR1 is WSHSY and CDR2 SAAADI. Trimming pared 2 bases from V and 8 bases from J, leaving 12 bases between. This CDR3 has 13 amino acids. CDR3: CASSEPLSGGYTF. The CDR3 DNA reads as TGCGCCAGCAGTGAGCCACTTTCAGGGGGCTACACCTTC.

The V and J genes are TRBV19 and TRBJ2-5; TRBD1 agrees at 7 bases. The germline gives CDR1 LNHDA, CDR2 SQIVND (reference sequence). V was pared by 0 bases and J by 9 bases, with 10 bases of the junction left unmatched. This CDR3 comprises 15 residues. CDR3 amino acids: CASSIDFPTQGAQYF. CDR3 sequence (DNA): TGTGCCAGTAGTATAGACTTCCCCACCCAGGGGGCCCAGTACTTC. The full variable domain, in which reference TRBV19 and TRBJ2-5 provide the parts outside the CDR3, is DGGITQSPKYLFRKEGQNVTLSCEQNLNHDAMYWYRQDPGQGLRLIYYSQIVNDFQKGDIAEGYSVSREKKESFPLTVTSAQKNPTAFYLCASSIDFPTQGAQYFGPGTRLLVL.

This chain uses TRBV19 with TRBJ2-1, with TRBD2 matching 10 bases. The CDR3 length is 17 residues. Germline-derived CDR1 and CDR2 are LNHDA and SQIVND (reference sequence). The J segment lost 5 bases and the V segment lost 5 bases, leaving 12 bases of the junction unmatched. In DNA, the CDR3 is TGTGCCAGTAGTGGTAGCGGGGGGCGAGGGCTGGACAATGAGCAGTTCTTC. Translating gives CASSGSGGRGLDNEQFF.

This clone was recorded once. The chain uses TRBV30 and TRBJ2-5; unclear D gene. The CDR3 covers 11 residues. Germline V CDR1 and CDR2: GTSNPN, SVGIG (reference sequence). V lost 3 bases to trimming and J lost 5 bases, with 7 bases between them. CDR3 in amino acids: CAWRSEETQYF. As DNA, the CDR3 is TGTGCCTGGAGGTCCGAGGAGACCCAGTACTTC.

V usage is TRBV28 and J usage is TRBJ2-3, with 8 bases lining up with TRBD1. There are 16 residues in the CDR3. J was trimmed by 1 base and V by 8 bases; bases with no gene match: 11. Germline assignment: CDR1 MDHEN and CDR2 SYDVKM. CDR3 DNA: TGTGCCAGCGGATTAACGACAGGGGCCGGCACAGATACGCAGTATTTT. The encoded protein is CASGLTTGAGTDTQYF.

The genes are TRBV5-1 and TRBJ2-5; 7 bases agree with TRBD1. Germline lookup yields CDR1 SGHRS and CDR2 YFSETQ. The J segment lost 3 bases and the V segment lost 7 bases, leaving 3 bases of the junction unmatched. CDR3 size: 12 residues. The DNA of the CDR3 is TGCGCCAGCCGGGACAGTGAAGAGACCCAGTACTTC. Translation: CASRDSEETQYF. Combining the CDR3 with reference TRBV5-1 and TRBJ2-5 gives the whole variable domain KAGVTQTPRYLIKTRGQQVTLSCSPISGHRSVSWYQQTPGQGLQFLFEYFSETQRNKGNFPGRFSGRQFSNSRSEMNVSTLELGDSALYLCASRDSEETQYFGPGTRLLVL.

The rearrangement links TRBV19 to TRBJ1-5; possibly TRBD1 for D (6 bases). Deletions cut 5 bases from V and 7 bases from J, with 12 bases between. Germline values: CDR1 LNHDA, CDR2 SQIVND (reference sequence). There are 13 residues in the CDR3. DNA for the CDR3: TGTGCCAGTAGTTACACAGGGTCCCAGCCCCAGCATTTT. Translated: CASSYTGSQPQHF.

The chain couples TRBV5-1 to TRBJ2-3; D possibly corresponds to TRBD1 (5 bases). The CDR3 extends over 16 amino acids. V lost 1 base to trimming and J lost 6 bases, with 18 bases between them. Germline CDR1 reads SGHRS; CDR2 reads YFSETQ. DNA for the CDR3: TGCGCCAGCAGCTTGTTTGGCAGGGCCATGGGGGATACGCAGTATTTT. This sequence encodes CASSLFGRAMGDTQYF.

The chain couples TRBV2 to TRBJ2-7; TRBD1 matches 7 bases. The junction had 5 bases not matched to a gene; V was cut back by 6 bases and J by 0 bases. This CDR3 contains 14 residues. Germline V lookup: CDR1 SNHLY, CDR2 FYNNEI. The CDR3 spells CASREQGSSYEQYF. DNA for the CDR3: TGTGCCAGCAGGGAACAGGGGTCCTCCTACGAGCAGTACTTC.

This clone appeared a few times. The chain couples TRBV5-4 to TRBJ2-7; TRBD1 agrees at 10 bases. V lost 0 bases, J lost 4 bases, and 4 bases stayed unmatched. The CDR3 length is 15 residues. Germline V gene lookup returns CDR1 SGHNT and CDR2 YYREEE (reference sequence). CDR3 sequence reads: CASSLEGTGEYEQYF. DNA of the CDR3: TGTGCCAGCAGCTTGGAAGGGACAGGGGAATACGAGCAGTACTTC.

The chain carries TRBV5-1 and TRBJ1-1; D is perhaps TRBD1 (6 bases). The V end was cut by 0 bases, the J end by 0 bases, with 12 bases between. Germline V gene data show CDR1 as SGHRS and CDR2 as YFSETQ. The CDR3 extends over 16 amino acids. CDR3 DNA: TGCGCCAGCAGCTTGGGTACAGGGAGGGTGAACACTGAAGCTTTCTTT. It is translated as CASSLGTGRVNTEAFF.

J is TRBJ2-2 and V is TRBV5-1, with D perhaps matching TRBD2 (5 bases). The V gene lost 3 bases and the J gene lost 5 bases, with 17 bases spanning the gap. Germline V gene data show CDR1 as SGHRS and CDR2 as YFSETQ. The CDR3 is 16 residues long. The CDR3 DNA is TGCGCCAGCAGCTCATACACAGCGGAGGTGACCGGGGAGCTGTTTTTT. The encoded protein is CASSSYTAEVTGELFF.

This clone has a handful of counts. The chain couples TRBV5-6 to TRBJ2-5; 12 bases are shared with TRBD2. The CDR3 runs to 15 residues. V dropped 2 bases and J dropped 3; count of bases not matched to a gene: 2. The V gene's germline CDR1 is SGHDT and CDR2 YYEEEE. The CDR3 protein is CASSFRLAGEETQYF. The CDR3 DNA is TGTGCCAGCAGCTTTCGACTAGCGGGAGAAGAGACCCAGTACTTC.

The gene calls are TRBV4-2 and TRBJ1-6; tentatively, D is TRBD1 (6 bases). Germline CDR1 LGHNA, CDR2 YNFKEQ. Trimming took 4 bases from V and 7 from J, leaving 17 bases between them. This CDR3 has 16 residues. The CDR3 loop is CASSLSQGGQNSPLHF. The DNA of the CDR3 is TGTGCCAGCAGCCTATCACAGGGCGGGCAAAATTCACCCCTCCACTTT.

For the CDR3, the DNA is TGTGCCAGCAGTTTCGGGAGAGGGAGCTCCTACAATGAGCAGTTCTTC. Residues: CASSFGRGSSYNEQFF. This chain links TRBV27 with TRBJ2-1, with D perhaps matching TRBD2 (6 bases). The CDR3 length is 16 residues. CDR1 and CDR2 from the germline V gene are MNHEY and SMNVEV (reference sequence). Trimming stripped 3 bases from V and 0 bases from J, with 12 bases between.

The chain couples TRBV30 to TRBJ2-5, with 8 positions matching TRBD2. The CDR3 loop spans 12 amino acids. With 2 bases clipped from V and 4 bases from J, the junction kept 0 bases outside the gene matches. In germline, CDR1 is GTSNPN, CDR2 SVGIG (reference sequence). As DNA, the CDR3 is TGTGCCTGGAGTACTAGCGGAGAGACCCAGTACTTC. Translating gives CAWSTSGETQYF.